This TCR beta chain was sequenced for a study of regulatory T cells in long-lasting Graves disease. Time point reported: newly diagnosed GD, antithyroid drugs for less than 3 months. From PBMCs, RNA was extracted and then used to make the TCR library. Germline trimming cut 5 bases from V and 3 bases from J; bases unmatched to any gene: 6. The CDR3 runs 15 residues. This clonotype was detected many times. Arm-PCR of CDR3 regions and iRepertoire HTBI primers were used to build TCR beta libraries. In TCRdb, the multiplex PCR reads were re-called with MiXCR into one record per CDR3 protein. The sample has more than 450,000 distinct CDR3 sequences; around 13% are singletons. These data were also reused for a study on T cells in Graves' hyperthyroidism and ophthalmopathy.

The specimen was peripheral blood mononuclear cells (PBMCs), collected at new diagnosis, from a patient treated with antithyroid drugs. This sequence joins TRBV12-3 or TRBV12-4 and TRBJ1-4, with TRBD1 matching over 7 bases. The origin of this receptor is a woman aged 30 to 39 with Graves disease. The CDR3 sequence: CASSNTGAPNEKLFF. The CDR3 DNA reads as TGTGCCAGCAGTAACACAGGGGCACCTAATGAAAAACTGTTTTTT.